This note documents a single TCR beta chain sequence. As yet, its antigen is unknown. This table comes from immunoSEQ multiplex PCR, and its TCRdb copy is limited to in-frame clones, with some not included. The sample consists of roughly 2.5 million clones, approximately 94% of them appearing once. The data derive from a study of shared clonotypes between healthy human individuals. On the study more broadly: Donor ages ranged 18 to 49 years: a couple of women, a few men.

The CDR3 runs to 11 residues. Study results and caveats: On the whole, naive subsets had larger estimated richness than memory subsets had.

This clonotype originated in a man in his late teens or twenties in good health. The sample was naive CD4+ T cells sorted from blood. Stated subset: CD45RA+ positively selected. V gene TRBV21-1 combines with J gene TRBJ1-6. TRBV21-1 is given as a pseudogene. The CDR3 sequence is CASSKSGGLHF. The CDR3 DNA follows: TGTGCCAGCAGCAAATCGGGGGGCCTCCACTTT.